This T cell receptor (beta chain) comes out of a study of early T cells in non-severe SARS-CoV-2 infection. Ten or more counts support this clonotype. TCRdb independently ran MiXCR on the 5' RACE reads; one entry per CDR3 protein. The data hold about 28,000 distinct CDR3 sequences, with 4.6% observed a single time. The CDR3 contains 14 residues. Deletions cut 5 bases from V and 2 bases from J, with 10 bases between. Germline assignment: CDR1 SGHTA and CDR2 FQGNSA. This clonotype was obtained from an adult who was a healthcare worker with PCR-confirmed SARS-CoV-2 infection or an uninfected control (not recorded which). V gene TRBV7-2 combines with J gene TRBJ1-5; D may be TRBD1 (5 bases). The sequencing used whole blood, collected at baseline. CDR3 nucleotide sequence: TGTGCCAGCAGCGCCCTGGGGGGCAATCAGCCCCAGCATTTT. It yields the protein CASSALGGNQPQHF. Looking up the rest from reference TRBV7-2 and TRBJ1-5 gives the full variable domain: GAGVSQSPSNKVTEKGKDVELRCDPISGHTALYWYRQSLGQGLEFLIYFQGNSAPDKSGLPSDRFSAERTGGSVSTLTIQRTQQEDSAVYLCASSALGGNQPQHFGDGTRLSIL.